The rows below give T cell receptor beta chains drawn from one sample of a study of blood T cell repertoires in COVID-19. Sequencing was performed with immunoSEQ multiplex PCR; in TCRdb, only in-frame clones are kept and a portion is missing. Counted here are 100,000 to 150,000 clones, around 83% occurring once; the ten biggest clones make up around 15%. The source material was peripheral blood. These TCRs come from a woman aged 45 to 65 with acute or convalescent COVID-19. CDR3s include the opening cysteine and the closing phenylalanine or tryptophan. The D gene is left open where the match is weak. A row's size may be missing; if present it is once, few, many or a size class.

TGCGCCAGCAGCCAATTTGCAGAATCAAGTTACGAGCAGTACTTC	CASSQFAESSYEQYF	NA	TRBV4-1	TRBJ2-7	NA
TGTGCCATCAGTGAAGACACCAAAAACATTCAGTACTTC	CAISEDTKNIQYF	NA	TRBV10-3	TRBJ2-4	NA
TGTGCCAGCAGCCGGGGACAGAGGTACGAGCAGTACTTC	CASSRGQRYEQYF	TRBD1	TRBV6-6	TRBJ2-7	NA
TGTGCCAGCAGCCACGAAACTTATAAGACAGGAGGTACTGAAGCTTTCTTT	CASSHETYKTGGTEAFF	NA	TRBV11-2	TRBJ1-1	many
TGTGCCAGCAGCCCTACAGAATACGAGCAGTACTTC	CASSPTEYEQYF	NA	TRBV7-9	TRBJ2-7	NA
TGTGCCAGCAGTGTGGACAGGGCTCCCTCTGGGTCACCCCTCCACTTT	CASSVDRAPSGSPLHF	TRBD1	TRBV28	TRBJ1-6	NA
TGTGCCAGCAGGCCCACAGTAACTGGAAACACCATATATTTT	CASRPTVTGNTIYF	NA	TRBV6-5	TRBJ1-3	once
TGTGCCAGCAGCCCAGGCTTCCATCAGCCCCAGCATTTT	CASSPGFHQPQHF	NA	TRBV6-6	TRBJ1-5	NA
TGTGCCAGCAACCTGCTAGCGGGGGCGGCAGATACGCAGTATTTT	CASNLLAGAADTQYF	TRBD2	TRBV2	TRBJ2-3	NA
TGTGCCAGCAAGGAGGGGATCACCGGGGAGCTGTTTTTT	CASKEGITGELFF	NA	TRBV28	TRBJ2-2	NA
TGTGCTAGTGGTTGGGGACAGGGTGGTGAAAACATTCAGTACTTC	CASGWGQGGENIQYF	TRBD1	TRBV12-5	TRBJ2-4	NA
TGTGCCAGCAGCGGGACTTACACTGAAGCTTTCTTT	CASSGTYTEAFF	NA	TRBV9	TRBJ1-1	NA
TGCGCCAGCAGCTTGGCCGAGTCTGGCTACACCTTC	CASSLAESGYTF	NA	TRBV5-1	TRBJ1-2	NA
TGCAGCGTTGACCGGGGACAGGATTATGGCTACACCTTC	CSVDRGQDYGYTF	TRBD1	TRBV29-1	TRBJ1-2	once
TGTGCCAGCAGCGCCAACAGGGGGAATAATTCACCCCTCCACTTT	CASSANRGNNSPLHF	TRBD1	TRBV5-4	TRBJ1-6	NA
TGTGCCAGCACCTTATTCGGAGTACCTGATACGCAGTATTTT	CASTLFGVPDTQYF	NA	TRBV7-9	TRBJ2-3	NA
TGTGCCAGCAGCCTAGCGGGGAGCACAGATACGCAGTATTTT	CASSLAGSTDTQYF	TRBD2	TRBV2	TRBJ2-3	NA
TGTGCCAGCAGCCTGGGACAGGGAAATGGCTACACCTTC	CASSLGQGNGYTF	TRBD1	TRBV6-2/TRBV6-3	TRBJ1-2	few
TGTGCCAGCAGCGCACTAGCGGGGGCTACTGGGGCCAACGTCCTGACTTTC	CASSALAGATGANVLTF	TRBD2	TRBV9	TRBJ2-6	once
TGTGCCAGCAGGGTCCGTCAGGGTGCGATCTATGGCTACACCTTC	CASRVRQGAIYGYTF	NA	TRBV2	TRBJ1-2	NA
TGTGCCAGCAGTGATGACAAGACAGGCAGGCCTGAAGCTTTCTTT	CASSDDKTGRPEAFF	NA	TRBV6-1	TRBJ1-1	few
TGTGCCAGCAGCCAAGCGTTCGGGGAGAGCACAGATACGCAGTATTTT	CASSQAFGESTDTQYF	NA	TRBV4-2	TRBJ2-3	NA
TGTGCCAGCAGCTTGACCGGGACTAGTAAGTTCTTC	CASSLTGTSKFF	TRBD2	TRBV3-1/TRBV3-2	TRBJ2-1	NA